This T cell receptor beta chain was recovered during a study of spatial heterogeneity in lung cancer. Study at large: Sequences of the beta chain were consistently detected in greater numbers than alpha-chain sequences. Findings of the study overall: Compared with follow-up, resection was when ubiquitous expanded tumor TCRs appeared in blood more.

Each TCR cDNA molecule carried a unique molecular identifier. TCRdb redid the calling of the 5' RACE reads with MiXCR, one entry per CDR3 protein. The sample holds 39,000 or so distinct CDR3 sequences; 6.5% to 9% are singletons and the top ten take 28%. On this clonotype itself: Its target is unknown.

Trimming removed 5 bases at V and 1 base at J, with 11 bases between. The CDR3 length is 14 residues. Germline V CDR1 and CDR2: MDHEN, SYDVKM. Noted time point: sample taken at primary tumor resection. Unsorted samples of tumor, nontumor lung or frozen PBMC had their whole RNA sequenced. The sample was PBMCs, taken at surgery. The clonotype originates from a male donor with early-stage non-small cell lung cancer. V usage is TRBV28 and J usage is TRBJ1-1, with a weak D call TRBD1 (5 bases). For the CDR3, the DNA is TGTGCCAGCAGTGTTCAGGGTCCGAACACTGAAGCTTTCTTT. This gives the protein CASSVQGPNTEAFF.